This is a list of T cell receptor beta chains from one sample in a study of T cells in Graves' hyperthyroidism and ophthalmopathy. TCRdb reprocessed the multiplex PCR reads via MiXCR and lists one record per CDR3 protein. The table includes about 380,000 distinct CDR3 sequences, roughly 15% detected once. Specimen: blood. The receptors come from a woman aged 30 to 39 with Graves' ophthalmopathy. Both conserved end residues are part of each CDR3. D genes are given only for firm matches. Clone size, where shown, is once, few, many, or a class for clones that have expanded.

d_call j_call clone_size v_call cdr3_nt cdr3_aa
- TRBJ2-1 - TRBV4-2 TGTGCCAGCAGCCCAGGGAGAGGGGGCTCCTACAATGAGCAGTTCTTC CASSPGRGGSYNEQFF
- TRBJ1-5 many TRBV6-1 TGTGCCAGCAGCGCGGGGTTCCCAAATCAGCCCCAGCATTTT CASSAGFPNQPQHF
- TRBJ1-1 many TRBV20-1 TGCAGTGCTAAGGAAGGGAGGTTTAGCACTGAAGCTTTCTTT CSAKEGRFSTEAFF
- TRBJ2-7 few TRBV13 TGTGCCAGCAGCTTATTCCTACAGGCTTCTTTCTACGAGCAGTACTTC CASSLFLQASFYEQYF
- TRBJ1-3 - TRBV12-3/TRBV12-4 TGTGCCAGCAGTTTCGGCCAGACTGGAAACACCATATATTTT CASSFGQTGNTIYF
TRBD1 TRBJ2-3 - TRBV11-2 TGCGCCAGCAGCCAAGCAGGGGGCCTTAGCGCAGATACGCAGTATTTT CASSQAGGLSADTQYF
- TRBJ1-1 many TRBV5-1 TGCGCCAGCAGCTTGGGCGGCAGAAAGACGTCCACTGAAGCTTTCTTT CASSLGGRKTSTEAFF
TRBD2 TRBJ2-5 few TRBV5-5 TGTGCCAGCAGCCCAAACCCCGGGACTACGCCTCGAGGAGAATACTTC CASSPNPGTTPRGEYF
- TRBJ1-2 many TRBV3-1 TGTGCCAGCAGCCAAGAGGTTTGGGGATTTTATGGCTACACCTTC CASSQEVWGFYGYTF
TRBD1 TRBJ2-1 many TRBV19 TGTGCCAGTGTACCAGCAAAAGGACAGGGGCCAGGACAAAATGAGCAGTTCTTC CASVPAKGQGPGQNEQFF
TRBD2 TRBJ2-2 - TRBV20-1 TGCAGTGCTAGAATGGTAGCGGGGGGGCCGAATCCCGGGGAGCTGTTTTTT CSARMVAGGPNPGELFF
- TRBJ1-1 many TRBV28 TGTGCCAGCAGTTTAAGCCCTAGAGAGGCTTTCTTT CASSLSPREAFF
TRBD2 TRBJ2-5 many TRBV10-2 TGCGCCAGCAGTGAGTGGGGCGGGGGGGCCCCAGAGACCCAGTACTTC CASSEWGGGAPETQYF
TRBD2 TRBJ2-1 many TRBV20-1 TGCAGTGCAACGCAGCGGGGGGGCTTGGGCAATGAGCAGTTCTTC CSATQRGGLGNEQFF
- TRBJ2-3 many TRBV5-1 TGCGCCAGCAGCTATTACACAGATACGCAGTATTTT CASSYYTDTQYF
- TRBJ2-3 many TRBV10-3 TGTGCCATCAGTGAGTGGTCTCTGAGGGGGACTAGCACAGATACGCAGTATTTT CAISEWSLRGTSTDTQYF
- TRBJ1-2 many TRBV6-1 TGTGCCAGCAGCCAAGGGCCAAACTATGGCTACACCTTC CASSQGPNYGYTF
- TRBJ1-1 many TRBV18 TGTGCCAGCTCACCACTTCCAGGGGAAGCCACTGAAGCTTTCTTT CASSPLPGEATEAFF
TRBD1 TRBJ1-5 few TRBV19 TGTGCCGTCACCCCCGGGACAGGGGTGAAAAGGCAGCCCCAGCATTTT CAVTPGTGVKRQPQHF
- TRBJ2-2 few TRBV24-1 TGTGCCACCAGTGTTCCGGGGACAAACACCGGGGAGCTGTTTTTT CATSVPGTNTGELFF
- TRBJ2-2 - TRBV15 TGTGCCACCAGGGAAATCAGGGATGGGCTCAGGGAGCTGTTTTTT CATREIRDGLRELFF
TRBD1 TRBJ1-5 many TRBV28 TGTGCCAGCAGTTCGACCGGGACAGCTAGCAATCAGCCCCAGCATTTT CASSSTGTASNQPQHF
TRBD2 TRBJ2-7 many TRBV12-3/TRBV12-4 TGTGCCAGCAGCGTAGCGGGGGGGAGGTCCTACGAGCAGTACTTC CASSVAGGRSYEQYF
TRBD1 TRBJ2-1 many TRBV28 TGTGCCGCTGTTCAGGGACAGGGTGATTACAATGAGCAGTTCTTC CAAVQGQGDYNEQFF
TRBD2 TRBJ2-7 many TRBV28 TGTGCCAGCAGTTTGGGGGGGAGTGACGAGCAGTACTTC CASSLGGSDEQYF
- TRBJ1-5 few TRBV7-6 TGTGCCAGCAGCCCACGCTACAGGAGGAAGAGCAATCAGCCCCAGCATTTT CASSPRYRRKSNQPQHF
- TRBJ2-7 many TRBV6-1 TGTGCCAGCAGCCCATCCTGGGCAGGAACGACCTACGAGCAGTACTTC CASSPSWAGTTYEQYF
TRBD1 TRBJ1-2 few TRBV7-9 TGTGCCAGCAGCCGAGGGGGCAGGGGAGGCTATGGCTACACCTTC CASSRGGRGGYGYTF
TRBD2 TRBJ2-5 many TRBV7-2 TGTGCCAGCAGCTCGACTAGCGGGGGGGCCGGGGAGACCCAGTACTTC CASSSTSGGAGETQYF
TRBD2 TRBJ2-7 many TRBV27 TGTGCCAGCAGTTTGGAAAAGCGGGGGGCTTCCTACGAGCAGTACTTC CASSLEKRGASYEQYF
- TRBJ1-2 many TRBV11-2 TGTGCCAGCAGCCCCCCACTCGACAGCTATGGCTACACCTTC CASSPPLDSYGYTF
TRBD1 TRBJ1-1 few TRBV20-1 TGCAGTGCTAGAGACCTAGGGGGCGACACTGAAGCTTTCTTT CSARDLGGDTEAFF
- TRBJ1-2 many TRBV6-1 TGTGCCAGCAGTGATCGTCGATATGGCTACACCTTC CASSDRRYGYTF
TRBD1 TRBJ2-1 many TRBV5-1 TGCGCCAGCACCTTGGGACAGTTCTCCTACAATGAGCAGTTCTTC CASTLGQFSYNEQFF
- TRBJ1-5 - TRBV28 TGTGCCAGCAGTGCCGACGGGGGCGGTCAGCCCCAGCATTTT CASSADGGGQPQHF
- TRBJ1-1 many TRBV28 TGTGCCAGCCTCATGGCAGGCCTAAACACTGAAGCTTTCTTT CASLMAGLNTEAFF
- TRBJ1-1 many TRBV4-1 TGCGCCAGCAGCCAAGCGGGAGCATTCAACACTGAAGCTTTCTTT CASSQAGAFNTEAFF
- TRBJ1-1 many TRBV11-3 TGTGCCAGCAGCCTCTATATTGAAACTGAAGCTTTCTTT CASSLYIETEAFF
- TRBJ2-5 many TRBV20-1 TGCAGTGCTAGTAGGAGGGCCGGGGTTTGGGAGACCCAGTACTTC CSASRRAGVWETQYF
TRBD2 TRBJ2-5 few TRBV27 TGTGCCAGCGAACTAGATCAGCGGGGGGTGGAGACCCAGTACTTC CASELDQRGVETQYF
TRBD2 TRBJ2-7 - TRBV20-1 TGCAGTGCTAGAGATCAAGTAGCGGGGGGATCCTACGAGCAGTACTTC CSARDQVAGGSYEQYF
- TRBJ1-2 many TRBV20-1 TGCAGTGCTATCTGGTCCAGTTATGGCTACACCTTC CSAIWSSYGYTF
TRBD2 TRBJ2-2 few TRBV5-6 TGTGCCAGCAGCCTGGGAGGGGCCACCGGGGAGCTGTTTTTT CASSLGGATGELFF
- TRBJ2-1 many TRBV9 TGTGCCAGCAGCGTAGGGTCAGACTACCAGGGTGAGCAGTTCTTC CASSVGSDYQGEQFF
TRBD1 TRBJ2-7 many TRBV2 TGTGCCAGCAGTAACAACCCGGGACAGTCCTACGAGCAGTACTTC CASSNNPGQSYEQYF
- TRBJ2-2 many TRBV5-8 TGTGCCAGCCCCAGACAGTACACCGGGGAGCTGTTTTTT CASPRQYTGELFF